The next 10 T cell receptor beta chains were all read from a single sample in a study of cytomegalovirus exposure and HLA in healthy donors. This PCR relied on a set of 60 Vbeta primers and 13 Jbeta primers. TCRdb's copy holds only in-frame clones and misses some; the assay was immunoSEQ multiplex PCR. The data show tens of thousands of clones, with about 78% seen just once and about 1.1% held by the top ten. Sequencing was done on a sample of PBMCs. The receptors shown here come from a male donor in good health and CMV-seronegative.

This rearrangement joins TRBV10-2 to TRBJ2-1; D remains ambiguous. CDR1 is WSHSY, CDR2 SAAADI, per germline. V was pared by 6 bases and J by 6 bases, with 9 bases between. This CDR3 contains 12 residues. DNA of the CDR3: TGCGCCAGCAGCACTCCGAGCAATGAGCAGTTCTTC. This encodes CASSTPSNEQFF.

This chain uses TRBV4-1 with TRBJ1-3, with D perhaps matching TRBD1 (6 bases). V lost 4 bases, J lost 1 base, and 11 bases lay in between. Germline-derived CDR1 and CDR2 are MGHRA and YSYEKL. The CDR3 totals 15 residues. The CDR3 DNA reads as TGCGCCAGCAGCCTATTGGACAGTTCTGGAAACACCATATATTTT. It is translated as CASSLLDSSGNTIYF.

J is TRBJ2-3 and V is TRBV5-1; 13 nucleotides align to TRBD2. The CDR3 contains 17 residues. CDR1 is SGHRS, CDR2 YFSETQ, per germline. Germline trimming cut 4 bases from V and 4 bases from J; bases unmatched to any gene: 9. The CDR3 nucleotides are TGCGCCAGCAGCGCCTTACTAGCGGGAGGGCCCCCAGATACGCAGTATTTT. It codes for CASSALLAGGPPDTQYF.

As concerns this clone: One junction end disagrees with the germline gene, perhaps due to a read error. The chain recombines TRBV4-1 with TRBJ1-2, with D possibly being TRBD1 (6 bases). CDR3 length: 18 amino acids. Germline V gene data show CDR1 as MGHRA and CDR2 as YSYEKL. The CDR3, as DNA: TGCGCCAGCAGCCAAGAGGGTAGGGCGGCAGGGGTTAACTATGGCTACCCCTTC. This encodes CASSQEGRAAGVNYGYPF.

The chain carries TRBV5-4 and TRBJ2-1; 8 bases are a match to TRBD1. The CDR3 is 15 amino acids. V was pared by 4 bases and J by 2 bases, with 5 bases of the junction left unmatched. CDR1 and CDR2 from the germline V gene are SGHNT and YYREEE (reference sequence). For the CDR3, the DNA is TGTGCCAGCAGCCCGACGGGACAGGCCTACAATGAGCAGTTCTTC. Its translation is CASSPTGQAYNEQFF.

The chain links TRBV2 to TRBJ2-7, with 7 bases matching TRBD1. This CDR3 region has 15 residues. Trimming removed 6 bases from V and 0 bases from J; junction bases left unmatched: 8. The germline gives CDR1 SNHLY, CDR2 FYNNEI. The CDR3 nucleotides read TGTGCCAGCAGCGGGACAGCCGGTAGCTCCTACGAGCAGTACTTC. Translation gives CASSGTAGSSYEQYF. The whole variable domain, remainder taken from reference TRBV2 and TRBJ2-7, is EPEVTQTPSHQVTQMGQEVILRCVPISNHLYFYWYRQILGQKVEFLVSFYNNEISEKSEIFDDQFSVERPDGSNFTLKIRSTKLEDSAMYFCASSGTAGSSYEQYFGPGTRLTVT.

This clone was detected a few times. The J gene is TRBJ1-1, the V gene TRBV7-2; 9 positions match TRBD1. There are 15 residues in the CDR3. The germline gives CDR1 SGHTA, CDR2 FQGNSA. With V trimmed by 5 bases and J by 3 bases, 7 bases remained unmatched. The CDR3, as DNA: TGTGCCAGCAGCCCACAGGGGGCGCACGACACTGAAGCTTTCTTT. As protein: CASSPQGAHDTEAFF.

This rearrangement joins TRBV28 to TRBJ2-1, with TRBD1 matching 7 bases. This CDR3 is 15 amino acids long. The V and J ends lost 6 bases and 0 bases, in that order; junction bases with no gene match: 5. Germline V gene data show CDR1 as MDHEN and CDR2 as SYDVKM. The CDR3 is CASRAQGNSYNEQFF. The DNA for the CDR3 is TGTGCCAGCAGGGCACAGGGGAACTCCTACAATGAGCAGTTCTTC.

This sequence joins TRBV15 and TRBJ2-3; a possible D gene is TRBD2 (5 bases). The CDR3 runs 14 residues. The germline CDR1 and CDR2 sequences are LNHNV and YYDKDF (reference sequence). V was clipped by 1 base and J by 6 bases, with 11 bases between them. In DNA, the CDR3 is TGTGCCACCAGCAGAGTCTTCGGCGGGGATACGCAGTATTTT. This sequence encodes CATSRVFGGDTQYF.

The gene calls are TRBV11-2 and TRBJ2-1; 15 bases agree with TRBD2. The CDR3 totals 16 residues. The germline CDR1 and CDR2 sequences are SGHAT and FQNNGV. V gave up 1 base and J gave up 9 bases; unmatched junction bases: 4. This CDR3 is CASSLAGTSGGFEQFF. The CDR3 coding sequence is TGTGCCAGCAGCTTAGCCGGGACTAGCGGGGGGTTTGAGCAGTTCTTC. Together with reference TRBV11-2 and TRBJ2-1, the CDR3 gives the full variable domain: EAGVAQSPRYKIIEKRQSVAFWCNPISGHATLYWYQQILGQGPKLLIQFQNNGVVDDSQLPKDRFSAERLKGVDSTLKIQPAKLEDSAVYLCASSLAGTSGGFEQFFGPGTRLTVL.